Shown below are 24 T cell receptor beta chains from a single sample sequenced in a study of OX40 agonist ivuxolimab in advanced cancers. Produced via immunoSEQ multiplex PCR; TCRdb's table is partial and in-frame only. Here the sample spans 53,000 or so clones, around 88% being singletons. Sequencing used CD4+ or CD8+ T cells sorted from blood, obtained in a trial of the OX40 agonist ivuxolimab. The receptor set was obtained from an adult with an advanced solid tumor such as melanoma, head and neck, liver or kidney cancer.

The V call is TRBV7-9, the J call TRBJ2-2, with 7 bases aligning to TRBD2. The junction had 5 bases not matched to a gene; V was cut back by 1 base and J by 0 bases. Per germline, CDR1 SEHNR and CDR2 FQNEAQ (reference sequence). There are 17 residues in the CDR3. The CDR3: CASSLVRLAANTGELFF. The CDR3 bases are TGTGCCAGCAGCTTAGTCCGGCTAGCGGCGAACACCGGGGAGCTGTTTTTT.

The V call is TRBV19, the J call TRBJ1-5; maybe TRBD1 (6 bases). The ends were cut back, 6 bases at V and 1 base at J, with 16 bases in the middle. This CDR3 contains 16 residues. Germline-derived CDR1 and CDR2 are LNHDA and SQIVND (reference sequence). CDR3 DNA: TGTGCCAGTAGCGTGATTACAGGGTCGAGCAATCAGCCCCAGCATTTT. Translation gives CASSVITGSSNQPQHF. The whole variable domain, filled in from reference TRBV19 and TRBJ1-5, reads DGGITQSPKYLFRKEGQNVTLSCEQNLNHDAMYWYRQDPGQGLRLIYYSQIVNDFQKGDIAEGYSVSREKKESFPLTVTSAQKNPTAFYLCASSVITGSSNQPQHFGDGTRLSIL.

In nucleotides, the CDR3 is TGTGCCAGCAGCTCGGATAACGTGGCCTACGAGCAGTACTTC. It specifies CASSSDNVAYEQYF. J is TRBJ2-7 and V is TRBV7-9; D gene unclear. CDR3 length: 14 residues. Germline CDR1 SEHNR, CDR2 FQNEAQ (reference sequence). The ends were cut back, 4 bases at V and 2 bases at J, with 12 bases in the middle. The entire variable domain, with the rest obtained from reference TRBV7-9 and TRBJ2-7, is as follows: DTGVSQNPRHKITKRGQNVTFRCDPISEHNRLYWYRQTLGQGPEFLTYFQNEAQLEKSRLLSDRFSAERPKGSFSTLEIQRTEQGDSAMYLCASSSDNVAYEQYFGPGTRLTVT.

The chain combines TRBV11-2 with TRBJ2-5; 9 bases are a match to TRBD2. The V gene end was trimmed by 5 bases and the J gene end by 2 bases; junction bases not matched to a gene: 6. This CDR3 has 15 residues. Germline V gene lookup returns CDR1 SGHAT and CDR2 FQNNGV. CDR3 nucleotides: TGTGCCAGCAGCAATAGCGGGAGAATACAAGAGACCCAGTACTTC. It specifies CASSNSGRIQETQYF.

CDR3 bases: TGTGCCAGCGGACGGGACAGCTCTTACGAGCAGTACTTC. It encodes CASGRDSSYEQYF. The chain employs TRBV9 and TRBJ2-7; 7 bases match TRBD1. J was trimmed by 4 bases and V by 7 bases; bases with no gene match: 8. The CDR3 is 13 amino acids. Germline CDR1 and CDR2: SGDLS and YYNGEE.

J is TRBJ2-1 and V is TRBV6-1; 7 bases fit TRBD1. Losses at the gene ends were 3 bases for V and 3 bases for J; bases not matched to a gene: 5. Germline CDR1 reads MNHNS; CDR2 reads SASEGT. The CDR3 extends over 15 amino acids. The CDR3: CASSDETGDYNEQFF. CDR3 in DNA: TGTGCCAGCAGTGACGAAACAGGGGACTACAATGAGCAGTTCTTC.

This clone was observed once. This chain joins TRBV27 and TRBJ1-5; D remains ambiguous. Trimming cost V 6 bases and J 7 bases, with 13 bases left between them. CDR1 is MNHEY, CDR2 SMNVEV, per germline (reference sequence). The CDR3 has 13 residues. CDR3 bases: TGTGCCAGCAGCCGGGGAGGGTGGCAGCCCCAGCATTTT. Amino acids: CASSRGGWQPQHF.

This rearrangement joins TRBV7-8 to TRBJ2-7, with 8 positions matching TRBD2. V trimming: 2 bases; J trimming: 3 bases; junction bases outside the gene matches: 3. The CDR3 contains 14 residues. CDR1 and CDR2 from the germline V gene are SGHVS and FQNEAQ. The CDR3 DNA is TGTGCCAGCAGCTTATGGGGACTAGTCTACGAGCAGTACTTC. Amino acids: CASSLWGLVYEQYF.

This clone occurred once. CDR3 sequence: CSVEKLAEVSYEQYF. CDR3 in DNA: TGCAGCGTTGAAAAACTAGCGGAGGTCTCCTACGAGCAGTACTTC. The V call is TRBV29-1, the J call TRBJ2-7, with 8 bases fitting TRBD2. CDR1 is SQVTM, CDR2 ANQGSEA, per germline. Trimming took 2 bases from V and 0 from J; bases not matched to a gene: 6. This CDR3 is 15 amino acids long.

The chain uses TRBV27 and TRBJ2-2; the D is unclear. The CDR3 contains 13 residues. Per the germline V gene, CDR1 is MNHEY and CDR2 is SMNVEV (reference sequence). The germline V and J ends were trimmed by 8 bases and 4 bases, with 11 bases remaining between them. In nucleotides, the CDR3 is TGTGCCAGCGCCTCGCTTGGCACCGGGGAGCTGTTTTTT. Protein: CASASLGTGELFF.

The chain employs TRBV5-5 and TRBJ1-4; D gene unclear. Looked up from germline, CDR1 is SGHKS and CDR2 is YYEKEE (reference sequence). This CDR3 has 15 residues. The V end was cut by 0 bases, the J end by 1 base, with 7 bases between. CDR3: CASSLGEGTNEKLFF. The CDR3 DNA is TGTGCCAGCAGCTTGGGGGAGGGAACTAATGAAAAACTGTTTTTT.

The chain has TRBV11-2 and TRBJ2-2; 13 bases map to TRBD2. The CDR3 has 16 amino acids. V lost 4 bases and J lost 5; bases outside the gene matches: 4. Germline V CDR1 and CDR2: SGHAT, FQNNGV. The CDR3 DNA follows: TGTGCCAGCAGCTGGACTAGCGGGAGAGTAACCGGGGAGCTGTTTTTT. Protein: CASSWTSGRVTGELFF.

This clone occurred once. The J gene is TRBJ1-6, the V gene TRBV10-3, with D tentatively TRBD1 (6 bases). The V end lost 10 bases, the J end lost 6 bases, and 13 bases lay between the germline ends. The CDR3 runs 13 residues. CDR1 ENHRY and CDR2 SYGVKD come from the germline V gene. CDR3: CATTGTPNSPLHF. As DNA, the CDR3 is TGTGCCACTACCGGGACACCTAATTCACCCCTCCACTTT.

V is TRBV15 and J is TRBJ2-7; D remains ambiguous. This CDR3 has 15 residues. CDR1 and CDR2 from the germline V gene are LNHNV and YYDKDF (reference sequence). The V and J ends lost 2 bases and 2 bases respectively, with 13 bases between them. The CDR3: CATSRRVSGTYEQYF. In DNA, the CDR3 is TGTGCCACCAGCAGACGGGTCTCTGGCACCTACGAGCAGTACTTC.

The genes are TRBV4-1 and TRBJ2-5; 11 bases agree with TRBD2. This CDR3 spans 16 amino acids. V dropped 1 base and J dropped 4; count of bases not matched to a gene: 5. The germline CDR1 and CDR2 sequences are MGHRA and YSYEKL. The DNA of the CDR3 is TGCGCCAGCAGCCAAGTGTTCCTAGCGGGGGGAGAGACCCAGTACTTC. Its protein product is CASSQVFLAGGETQYF.

This chain connects TRBV14 to TRBJ1-1; no definite D call. The V and J ends lost 2 bases and 0 bases respectively, with 16 bases between them. The germline gives CDR1 SGHDN, CDR2 FVKESK. The CDR3 totals 17 residues. The CDR3, as DNA: TGTGCCAGCAGCCAAAGCCGAGGATCTTTGATGAACACTGAAGCTTTCTTT. Residues: CASSQSRGSLMNTEAFF.

V and J are TRBV4-1 and TRBJ2-1; 13 bases line up with TRBD2. There are 19 residues in the CDR3. CDR1 MGHRA and CDR2 YSYEKL come from the germline V gene. The V gene end was trimmed by 3 bases and the J gene end by 0 bases; junction bases not matched to a gene: 8. CDR3 amino acids: CASSQDPGLAGSSYNEQFF. DNA of the CDR3: TGCGCCAGCAGCCAGGACCCGGGACTAGCGGGGAGCTCCTACAATGAGCAGTTCTTC.

The V and J genes are TRBV7-9 and TRBJ1-6; tentative D call: TRBD1 (6 bases). This CDR3 has 17 residues. V was cut by 5 bases and J by 10 bases, with 24 bases left in between. CDR1 is SEHNR, CDR2 FQNEAQ, per germline (reference sequence). The CDR3 protein is CASSPLMRGRSRSPLHF. The CDR3, as DNA: TGTGCCAGCAGCCCCCTCATGCGGGGGCGGTCGAGGTCACCCCTCCACTTT. Using reference TRBV7-9 and TRBJ1-6 for the parts outside the CDR3, the full variable domain is DTGVSQNPRHKITKRGQNVTFRCDPISEHNRLYWYRQTLGQGPEFLTYFQNEAQLEKSRLLSDRFSAERPKGSFSTLEIQRTEQGDSAMYLCASSPLMRGRSRSPLHFGNGTRLTVT.

The genes are TRBV5-5 and TRBJ2-2; tentatively, D is TRBD1 (6 bases). V lost 4 bases and J lost 5, with 15 bases in between. Germline V lookup: CDR1 SGHKS, CDR2 YYEKEE (reference sequence). CDR3 length: 15 residues. The CDR3 region is CASSLRDTPTGELFF. The CDR3 DNA follows: TGTGCCAGCAGCCTAAGGGACACGCCTACCGGGGAGCTGTTTTTT.

Remarks on this clone: Within the sample, other DNA sequences also encode this same CDR3. The V and J genes are TRBV7-2 and TRBJ2-3; D is unresolved. The CDR3 totals 13 residues. Trimming shortened V by 1 base and J by 4 bases, and 6 bases separated the two germline ends. Germline V lookup: CDR1 SGHTA, CDR2 FQGNSA. CDR3 loop: CASSLVSADTQYF. DNA for the CDR3: TGTGCCAGCAGCTTAGTGAGCGCAGATACGCAGTATTTT.

This clone was picked up a small number of times. The chain is built from TRBV15 and TRBJ1-4; D may be TRBD1 (6 bases). The germline CDR1 and CDR2 sequences are LNHNV and YYDKDF (reference sequence). Trimming pared 0 bases from V and 8 bases from J, leaving 7 bases between. There are 13 residues in the CDR3. The chain's CDR3 is CATSRDQGEKLFF. CDR3 DNA sequence: TGTGCCACCAGCAGAGATCAGGGGGAAAAACTGTTTTTT.

The CDR3 protein is CASSFGTLHNEQFF. In DNA, the CDR3 is TGTGCCAGCAGCTTCGGGACACTCCACAATGAGCAGTTCTTC. This chain uses TRBV6-6 with TRBJ2-1; D perhaps matches TRBD1 (6 bases). Germline assignment: CDR1 MNHNY and CDR2 SVGAGI (reference sequence). The CDR3 is 14 amino acids. V dropped 6 bases and J dropped 5 bases, with 14 bases sitting between them.

This chain links TRBV6-1 with TRBJ2-5; D unresolved. Germline V lookup: CDR1 MNHNS, CDR2 SASEGT. V dropped 10 bases and J dropped 5 bases, with 17 bases sitting between them. CDR3 length equals 13 residues. CDR3 amino acids: CATRMGFRETQYF. The DNA of the CDR3 is TGTGCCACCCGGATGGGGTTCCGGGAGACCCAGTACTTC.

This chain links TRBV5-5 with TRBJ1-2; no clear D. CDR3 length: 16 amino acids. Germline CDR1 and CDR2: SGHKS and YYEKEE (reference sequence). V lost 0 bases to trimming and J lost 0 bases, with 12 bases between them. This chain's CDR3 is CASSLVPFPTNYGYTF. For the CDR3, the DNA is TGTGCCAGCAGCTTGGTCCCTTTTCCCACTAACTATGGCTACACCTTC.